The 29 T cell receptor beta chains in this list originate from one sample, sequenced in a study of CXCR3-negative and CXCR3-positive naive CD8 T cells. Libraries were UMI-labeled 5' RACE TRB cDNA. For each CDR3 protein, TCRdb gives one entry from its re-call of the 5' RACE reads, without DNA. Recorded here are 43,000 or so distinct CDR3 sequences; the top ten clones represent around 1.4%. Specimen: naive CXCR3- CD8+ T cells from blood. As to subset: CD45RO-CCR7+CD27+CD95- naive CD8+ T cells lacking CXCR3 (TNR3-). The source is a human donor in good health. Some clones in this sample may be carry-over from other donors' samples.

The chain recombines TRBV3-1 with TRBJ2-3. This CDR3 comprises 15 residues. Germline values: CDR1 LGHDT, CDR2 YNNKEL (reference sequence). The chain's CDR3 is CASSQGNRVTDTQYF.

V usage is TRBV20-1 and J usage is TRBJ1-2; without DNA, the TCRdb call of TRBD1 cannot be checked. CDR3 length: 13 residues. In germline, CDR1 is DFQATT, CDR2 SNEGSKA (reference sequence). Here the CDR3 reads CSARGGGGYGYTF.

This chain links TRBV2 with TRBJ2-1; as DNA is missing, the TRBD1 call by TCRdb cannot be tested. CDR1 is SNHLY, CDR2 FYNNEI, per germline. This CDR3 has 12 residues. The CDR3 region is CASSDLREEQFF.

The rearrangement uses TRBV29-1 and TRBJ2-2; the TRBD1 assignment by TCRdb is unverifiable without DNA. The CDR3 is 12 residues long. Germline V gene data show CDR1 as SQVTM and CDR2 as ANQGSEA. The CDR3: CSVLTGAGELFF.

J is TRBJ2-5 and V is TRBV2; the D gene TCRdb calls, TRBD2, cannot be checked with no DNA. This CDR3 is 16 amino acids long. Germline assignment: CDR1 SNHLY and CDR2 FYNNEI. This CDR3 is CASTAGPPWELETQYF.

The V call is TRBV20-1, the J call TRBJ2-7. CDR3 length: 12 amino acids. Per germline, CDR1 DFQATT and CDR2 SNEGSKA (reference sequence). The CDR3 sequence is CSARGGYYEQYF.

This sequence joins TRBV24-1 and TRBJ1-1; TCRdb's D call of TRBD1 is untestable without DNA. The CDR3 is made up of 12 amino acids. The germline V gene encodes CDR1 KGHDR and CDR2 SFDVKD. The CDR3 region is CATSDGTGEAFF.

The gene calls are TRBV20-1 and TRBJ2-3; TCRdb outputs TRBD1, but without DNA this stays unchecked. The length of the CDR3 is 14 residues. CDR1 is DFQATT, CDR2 SNEGSKA, per germline (reference sequence). CDR3 sequence: CSARRNQGTDAQYF.

The chain carries TRBV5-1 and TRBJ2-7; checking the TCRdb D call of TRBD1 is not possible without DNA. Germline loops: CDR1 SGHRS, CDR2 YFSETQ. The CDR3 is 15 amino acids. The CDR3 sequence is CASSLRTGDTYEQYF.

The V and J genes are TRBV29-1 and TRBJ2-7; TCRdb selects TRBD1, and the lack of DNA leaves this call unchecked. CDR1 and CDR2 from the germline V gene are SQVTM and ANQGSEA. CDR3 length equals 13 residues. CDR3 in amino acids: CSVVDREPYEQYF.

The rearrangement links TRBV5-5 to TRBJ2-6. The CDR3 has 16 residues. Germline V gives CDR1 SGHKS, CDR2 YYEKEE (reference sequence). CDR3 in amino acids: CASSSASGFGANVLTF.

The chain couples TRBV12-3 or TRBV12-4 to TRBJ1-1; the TRBD1 assignment by TCRdb is unverifiable without DNA. This CDR3 spans 12 amino acids. The CDR3 reads CASRQGTAEAFF.

This chain connects TRBV20-1 to TRBJ2-2; with no DNA, the TCRdb D assignment of TRBD2 cannot be verified. From germline, CDR1 is DFQATT and CDR2 SNEGSKA (reference sequence). The CDR3 has 16 residues. The CDR3 here is CSARVSGRTPTGELFF.

This sequence joins TRBV28 and TRBJ2-2; lacking DNA, the TRBD2 call made by TCRdb goes unchecked. This CDR3 has 16 amino acids. CDR1 MDHEN and CDR2 SYDVKM come from the germline V gene. The chain's CDR3 is CASSLYTSYPNWELFF.

The CDR3 protein is CASIRMDLNYGYTF. The V gene is TRBV7-9, the J gene TRBJ1-2. The CDR3 is 14 residues long. Germline lookup yields CDR1 SEHNR and CDR2 FQNEAQ (reference sequence).

This rearrangement joins TRBV9 to TRBJ2-7; checking the TCRdb D call of TRBD1 is not possible without DNA. This CDR3 comprises 13 residues. The germline V gene has CDR1 SGDLS and CDR2 YYNGEE. The CDR3 sequence: CASSRGLSYEQYF. Full variable domain (remainder filled in from reference TRBV9 and TRBJ2-7): DSGVTQTPKHLITATGQRVTLRCSPRSGDLSVYWYQQSLDQGLQFLIQYYNGEERAKGNILERFSAQQFPDLHSELNLSSLELGDSALYFCASSRGLSYEQYFGPGTRLTVT.

The chain has TRBV29-1 and TRBJ2-7; checking the TCRdb D call of TRBD1 is not possible without DNA. Germline CDR1 SQVTM, CDR2 ANQGSEA. The CDR3 has 12 amino acids. CDR3: CSVYGGGYEQYF.

The chain carries TRBV29-1 and TRBJ1-6; TCRdb reports TRBD1, a call that lacks DNA to check it against. CDR1 SQVTM and CDR2 ANQGSEA come from the germline V gene. This CDR3 comprises 14 residues. The chain's CDR3 is CSVTTGGVNSALHF.

This rearrangement joins TRBV29-1 to TRBJ2-1; checking the TCRdb D call of TRBD1 is not possible without DNA. The germline V gene has CDR1 SQVTM and CDR2 ANQGSEA. The CDR3 length is 15 residues. Here the CDR3 reads CSVQRDRGGGNEQFF.

This rearrangement joins TRBV18 to TRBJ2-4; TCRdb's D call of TRBD1 is untestable without DNA. There are 14 residues in the CDR3. The germline CDR1 and CDR2 sequences are KGHSH and LQKENI. This chain's CDR3 is CASSPGGFKNIQYF.

The genes are TRBV6-5 and TRBJ2-7; TCRdb's D call, TRBD1, is unchecked because there is no DNA. CDR1 and CDR2 from the germline V gene are MNHEY and SVGAGI. The CDR3 has 14 amino acids. The CDR3 loop is CASSWGQGAYEQYF.

The genes are TRBV10-3 and TRBJ1-2; TCRdb names TRBD1, which stays unverified in the absence of DNA. CDR1 is ENHRY and CDR2 is SYGVKD in the germline V gene. CDR3 length equals 14 residues. CDR3 sequence reads: CAISEDQGRYGYTF.

This CDR3 reads CSVEDFRVDGGTQYF. V gene TRBV29-1 combines with J gene TRBJ2-5. The germline V gene has CDR1 SQVTM and CDR2 ANQGSEA. The CDR3 has 15 residues.

The gene calls are TRBV27 and TRBJ2-7; absent DNA, TCRdb's TRBD1 call cannot be checked. This CDR3 has 17 residues. CDR1 is MNHEY, CDR2 SMNVEV, per germline (reference sequence). This CDR3 reads CASSLRQGEQRDYEQYF.

The gene calls are TRBV7-9 and TRBJ2-1; no DNA is available, so the TRBD2 call from TCRdb remains unchecked. Germline V CDR1 and CDR2: SEHNR, FQNEAQ (reference sequence). The CDR3 extends over 14 amino acids. CDR3 amino acids: CASRKSGGFDEQFF.

The chain recombines TRBV28 with TRBJ1-1; TCRdb outputs TRBD1, but without DNA this stays unchecked. CDR3 length equals 17 residues. In germline, CDR1 is MDHEN, CDR2 SYDVKM. CDR3 region: CASSLGDVQGRGTEAFF.

This chain uses TRBV28 with TRBJ2-3; TCRdb's D call, TRBD2, is unchecked because there is no DNA. CDR3 length equals 14 residues. Germline V gene sequence: CDR1 MDHEN, CDR2 SYDVKM. The CDR3 loop is CASSPRAESDTQYF.

The chain uses TRBV7-6 and TRBJ2-2; the TCRdb call, TRBD1, lacks DNA for checking. Germline CDR1 and CDR2: SGHVS and FNYEAQ. The CDR3 totals 11 residues. CDR3 amino acids: CASSDAQELFF. Full variable domain (rest looked up from reference TRBV7-6 and TRBJ2-2): GAGVSQSPRYKVTKRGQDVALRCDPISGHVSLYWYRQALGQGPEFLTYFNYEAQQDKSGLPNDRFSAERPEGSISTLTIQRTEQRDSAMYRCASSDAQELFFGEGSRLTVL.

The CDR3 loop is CASSSLAATYEQYF. V gene TRBV7-9 combines with J gene TRBJ2-7; TCRdb selects TRBD2, and the lack of DNA leaves this call unchecked. The germline CDR1 and CDR2 sequences are SEHNR and FQNEAQ (reference sequence). The CDR3 extends over 14 amino acids.